This TCR beta chain comes out of a study of neoadjuvant anti-PD-1 for oral cavity cancer. Study-wide background: Patients without progression received a fourth nivolumab dose around day 43, then surgical resection on days 50-56.

The germline gives CDR1 MDHEN, CDR2 SYDVKM. CDR3 size: 17 residues. V trimming: 5 bases; J trimming: 3 bases; junction bases outside the gene matches: 15. Only in-frame clones appear in the TCRdb table, and some are missing; sequencing was by immunoSEQ multiplex PCR. The sample carries about 14,000 clones, 70% recorded once. Cohort: HPV-negative, locally advanced oral cavity squamous cell carcinoma patients. This chain connects TRBV28 to TRBJ2-7, with TRBD2 matching 8 bases. The clonotype was recovered from a person between 40 and 80 years old with oral cavity squamous cell carcinoma. The sequences come from PBMCs, collected before nivolumab (anti-PD-1) treatment. CDR3 sequence: CASSHALFSGDNYEQYF. The CDR3 nucleotides read TGTGCCAGCAGTCACGCTTTATTTAGCGGGGATAACTACGAGCAGTACTTC.